These T cell receptor beta chains were read from a single sample in a study of early T cells in non-severe SARS-CoV-2 infection. TCRdb redid the calling of the 5' RACE reads with MiXCR, one entry per CDR3 protein. The data contain some 80,000 distinct CDR3 sequences, about 5% of them seen just once; the ten biggest clones take up about 7%. Sequences were derived from whole blood, sampled at baseline. The receptors were gathered from an adult who was a healthcare worker with PCR-confirmed SARS-CoV-2 infection or an uninfected control (not recorded which). The CDR3 runs from the conserved cysteine through the conserved F or W. The order of the fields is J gene, clone size, V gene, D gene, CDR3 DNA, CDR3 protein. The D gene is left open where the match is weak. Clone size appears in some rows only: once, few, many, or a class for an expanded clone.

TRBJ2-7,many,TRBV5-5,NA,TGTGCCAGCAGCTTGGGACATTACGAGCAGTACTTC,CASSLGHYEQYF
TRBJ1-5,many,TRBV11-2,NA,TGTGCCAGCAGCCCACACCCTGGGTCCCAGGGTCCCCAGCATTTT,CASSPHPGSQGPQHF
TRBJ2-3,many,TRBV10-1,NA,TGCGCCAGCAGTGCCCAGCGGGTCGGCACAGATACGCAGTATTTT,CASSAQRVGTDTQYF
TRBJ1-1,many,TRBV5-1,NA,TGCGCCAGCAGCTTGGCCACGGGGAGAGGTTCGGCTTTCTTT,CASSLATGRGSAFF
TRBJ2-3,NA,TRBV19,NA,TGTGCCAGTAGGAGTGGAAGCACAGATACGCAGTATTTT,CASRSGSTDTQYF
TRBJ1-2,NA,TRBV6-1,NA,TGTGCCAGCAGTGAAGCGACAGGCCATTCGGGTTATGGCTACACCTTC,CASSEATGHSGYGYTF
TRBJ2-1,NA,TRBV29-1,NA,TGCAGCGTTGAGGTGGGCAGTAACTACAATGAGCAGTTCTTC,CSVEVGSNYNEQFF
TRBJ2-3,many,TRBV13,TRBD2,TGTGCCAGCAGCTTGGTAGCGGGAGGGCCAGCTCGCACAGATACGCAGTATTTT,CASSLVAGGPARTDTQYF
TRBJ1-2,few,TRBV6-2/TRBV6-3,NA,TGTGCCAGCAGCCCTGACTTAACTCGTGGCTACACCTTC,CASSPDLTRGYTF
TRBJ1-2,many,TRBV11-2,NA,TGTGCCAGCTCCGTGGGTTCGGGGGGCTTCTATGGCTACACCTTC,CASSVGSGGFYGYTF